This T cell receptor (beta chain) was sequenced for a study of cytomegalovirus exposure and HLA in healthy donors. The primer mix had 60 Vbeta and 13 Jbeta primers. Some clones are missing from TCRdb's copy, which holds only in-frame ones; the method was immunoSEQ multiplex PCR. Of 150,000 to 200,000 clones listed, roughly four fifths are singletons. Trimming cost V 4 bases and J 2 bases, with 12 bases left between them. The CDR3 runs to 14 residues. In germline, CDR1 is LNHNV, CDR2 YYDKDF (reference sequence). The sequence derives from a male donor in good health and CMV-seronegative. The chain recombines TRBV15 with TRBJ2-7; tentative D call: TRBD2 (6 bases). What was sequenced was PBMCs. The CDR3: CATSTRRETYEQYF. CDR3 in DNA: TGTGCCACCAGCACCCGACGGGAGACCTACGAGCAGTACTTC.